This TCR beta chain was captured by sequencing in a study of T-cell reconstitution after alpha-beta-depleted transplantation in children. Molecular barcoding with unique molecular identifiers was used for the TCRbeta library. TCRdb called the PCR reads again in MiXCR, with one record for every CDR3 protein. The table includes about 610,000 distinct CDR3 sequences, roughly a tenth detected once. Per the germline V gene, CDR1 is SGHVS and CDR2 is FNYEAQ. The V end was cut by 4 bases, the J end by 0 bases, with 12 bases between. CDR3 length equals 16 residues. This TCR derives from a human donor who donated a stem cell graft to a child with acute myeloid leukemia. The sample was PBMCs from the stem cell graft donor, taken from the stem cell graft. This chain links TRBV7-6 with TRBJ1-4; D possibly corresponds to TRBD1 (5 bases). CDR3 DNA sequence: TGTGCCAGCAGCTCAGGAGGGGCTACAACTAATGAAAAACTGTTTTTT. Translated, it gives CASSSGGATTNEKLFF.